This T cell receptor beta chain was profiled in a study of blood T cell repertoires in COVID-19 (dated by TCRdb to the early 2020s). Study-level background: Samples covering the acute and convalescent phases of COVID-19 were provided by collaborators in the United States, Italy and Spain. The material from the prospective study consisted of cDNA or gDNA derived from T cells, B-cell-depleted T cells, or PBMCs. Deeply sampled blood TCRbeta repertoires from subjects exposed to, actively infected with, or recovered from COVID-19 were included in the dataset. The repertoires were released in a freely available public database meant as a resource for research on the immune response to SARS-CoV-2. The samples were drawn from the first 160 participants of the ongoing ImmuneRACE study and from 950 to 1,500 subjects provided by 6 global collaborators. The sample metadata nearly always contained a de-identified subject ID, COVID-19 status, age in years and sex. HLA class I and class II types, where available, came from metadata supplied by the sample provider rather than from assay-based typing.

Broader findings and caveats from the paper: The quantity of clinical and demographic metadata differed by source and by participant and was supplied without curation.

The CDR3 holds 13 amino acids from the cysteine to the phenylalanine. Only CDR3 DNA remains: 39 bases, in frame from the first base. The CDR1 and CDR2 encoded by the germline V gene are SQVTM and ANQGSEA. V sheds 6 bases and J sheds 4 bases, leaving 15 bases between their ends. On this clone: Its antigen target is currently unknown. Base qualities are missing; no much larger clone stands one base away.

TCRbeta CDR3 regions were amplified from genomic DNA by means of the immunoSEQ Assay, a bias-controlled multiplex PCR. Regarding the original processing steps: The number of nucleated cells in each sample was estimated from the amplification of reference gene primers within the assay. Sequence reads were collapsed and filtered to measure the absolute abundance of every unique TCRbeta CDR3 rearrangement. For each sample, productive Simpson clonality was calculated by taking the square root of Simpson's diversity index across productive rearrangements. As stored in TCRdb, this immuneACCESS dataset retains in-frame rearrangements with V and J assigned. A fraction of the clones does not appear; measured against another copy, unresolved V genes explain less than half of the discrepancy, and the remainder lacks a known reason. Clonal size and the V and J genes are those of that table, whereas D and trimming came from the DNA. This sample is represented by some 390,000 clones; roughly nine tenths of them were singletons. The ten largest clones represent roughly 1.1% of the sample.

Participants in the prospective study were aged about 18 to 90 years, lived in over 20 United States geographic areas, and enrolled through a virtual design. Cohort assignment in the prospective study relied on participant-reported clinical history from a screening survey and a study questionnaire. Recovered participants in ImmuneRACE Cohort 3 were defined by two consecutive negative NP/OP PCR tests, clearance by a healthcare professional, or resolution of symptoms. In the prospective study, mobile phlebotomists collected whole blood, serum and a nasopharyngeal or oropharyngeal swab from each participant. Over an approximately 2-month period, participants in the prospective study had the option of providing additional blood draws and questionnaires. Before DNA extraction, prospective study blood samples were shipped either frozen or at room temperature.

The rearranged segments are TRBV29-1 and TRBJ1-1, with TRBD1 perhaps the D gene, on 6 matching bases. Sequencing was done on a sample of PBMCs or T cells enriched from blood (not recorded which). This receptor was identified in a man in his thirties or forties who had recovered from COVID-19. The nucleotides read TGCAGCGTCCGGGGGGCATCGGCCACTGAAGCTTTCTTT. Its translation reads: CSVRGASATEAFF.